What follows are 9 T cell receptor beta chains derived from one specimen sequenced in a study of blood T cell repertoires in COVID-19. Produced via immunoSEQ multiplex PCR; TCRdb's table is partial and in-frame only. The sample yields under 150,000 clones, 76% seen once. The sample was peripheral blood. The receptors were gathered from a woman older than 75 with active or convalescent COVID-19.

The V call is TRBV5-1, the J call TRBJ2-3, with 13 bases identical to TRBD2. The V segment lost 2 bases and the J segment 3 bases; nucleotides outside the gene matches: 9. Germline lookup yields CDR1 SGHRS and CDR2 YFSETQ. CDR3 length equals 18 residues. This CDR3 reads CASSLWGLAGSVTDTQYF. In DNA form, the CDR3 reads TGCGCCAGCAGCTTATGGGGACTAGCGGGGTCGGTGACAGATACGCAGTATTTT.

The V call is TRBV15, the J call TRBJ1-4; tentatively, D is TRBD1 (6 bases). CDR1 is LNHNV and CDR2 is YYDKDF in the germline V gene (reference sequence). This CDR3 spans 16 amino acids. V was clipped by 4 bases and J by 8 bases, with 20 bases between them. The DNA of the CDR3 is TGTGCCACCAGCAATCAAGGGGGGGGCAGTGGAGAAAAACTGTTTTTT. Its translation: CATSNQGGGSGEKLFF.

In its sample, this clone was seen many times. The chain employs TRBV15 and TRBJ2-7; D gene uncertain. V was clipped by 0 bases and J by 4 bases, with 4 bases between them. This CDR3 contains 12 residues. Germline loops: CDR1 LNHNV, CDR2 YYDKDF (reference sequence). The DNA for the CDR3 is TGTGCCACCAGCAGAGACAGGTACGAGCAGTACTTC. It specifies CATSRDRYEQYF.

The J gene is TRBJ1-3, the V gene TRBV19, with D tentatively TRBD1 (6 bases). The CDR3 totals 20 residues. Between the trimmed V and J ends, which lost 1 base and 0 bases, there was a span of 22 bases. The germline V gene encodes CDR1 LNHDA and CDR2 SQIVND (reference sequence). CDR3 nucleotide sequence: TGTGCCAGTAGTATAGTCCACAGGGATCCCACAATTAACTCTGGAAACACCATATATTTT. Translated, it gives CASSIVHRDPTINSGNTIYF.

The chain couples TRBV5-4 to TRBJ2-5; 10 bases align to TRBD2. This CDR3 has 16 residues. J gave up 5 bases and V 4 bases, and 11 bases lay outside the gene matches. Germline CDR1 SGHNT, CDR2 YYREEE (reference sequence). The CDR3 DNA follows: TGTGCCAGCAGCCCACCTATAGCGGGGGGTGGGGAGACCCAGTACTTC. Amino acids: CASSPPIAGGGETQYF.

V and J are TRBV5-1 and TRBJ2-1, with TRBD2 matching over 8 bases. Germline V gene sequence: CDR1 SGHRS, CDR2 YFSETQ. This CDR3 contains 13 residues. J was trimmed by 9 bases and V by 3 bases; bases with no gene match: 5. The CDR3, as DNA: TGCGCCAGCAGCTCCGGGGGGGCGCTTGAGCAGTTCTTC. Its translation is CASSSGGALEQFF.

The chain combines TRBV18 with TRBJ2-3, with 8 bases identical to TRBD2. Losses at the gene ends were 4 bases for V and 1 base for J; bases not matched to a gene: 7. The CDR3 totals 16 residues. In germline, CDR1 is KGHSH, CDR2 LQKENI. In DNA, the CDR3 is TGTGCCAGCTCACTTATGATTAGCGGGGGCACAGATACGCAGTATTTT. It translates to CASSLMISGGTDTQYF.

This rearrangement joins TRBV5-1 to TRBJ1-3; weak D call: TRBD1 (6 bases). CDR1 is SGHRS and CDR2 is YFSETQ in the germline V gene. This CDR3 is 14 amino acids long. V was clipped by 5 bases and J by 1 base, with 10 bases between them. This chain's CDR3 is CASRTGSSGNTIYF. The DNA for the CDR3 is TGCGCCAGCAGGACAGGTTCATCTGGAAACACCATATATTTT.

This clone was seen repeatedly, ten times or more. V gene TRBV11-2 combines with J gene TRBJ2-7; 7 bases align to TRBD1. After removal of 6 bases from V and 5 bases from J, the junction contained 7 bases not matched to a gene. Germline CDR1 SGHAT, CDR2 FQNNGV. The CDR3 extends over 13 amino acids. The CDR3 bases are TGTGCCAGCAGGCCAACAGGGGAGCACGAGCAGTACTTC. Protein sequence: CASRPTGEHEQYF. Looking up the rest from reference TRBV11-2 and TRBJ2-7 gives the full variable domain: EAGVAQSPRYKIIEKRQSVAFWCNPISGHATLYWYQQILGQGPKLLIQFQNNGVVDDSQLPKDRFSAERLKGVDSTLKIQPAKLEDSAVYLCASRPTGEHEQYFGPGTRLTVT.